These T cell receptor beta chains were read from a single sample in a study of cytomegalovirus exposure and HLA in healthy donors. Profiled with immunoSEQ multiplex PCR; TCRdb holds only in-frame clones, not every one. Here the sample spans around 130,000 clones, approximately 80% being singletons. Sequencing input: PBMCs. The receptors derive from a man aged 18 to 30 in good health and CMV-seropositive. The CDR3 runs from the conserved cysteine through the conserved F or W. Each record gives: J gene, D gene, V gene, clone size, CDR3 protein, CDR3 DNA. A D gene is named only where the DNA matches it firmly. Some rows have no size entry. The others give once, few or many, or a class for an expanded clone.

TRBJ1-1 | TRBD1 | TRBV5-1 | NA | CASSYSFTGGKEGGTEAFF | TGCGCCAGCAGCTACAGTTTTACAGGGGGAAAAGAGGGTGGTACTGAAGCTTTCTTT
TRBJ2-5 | TRBD2 | TRBV7-2 | NA | CASSYSLAAQETQYF | TGTGCCAGCAGCTATTCTCTAGCGGCCCAAGAGACCCAGTACTTC
TRBJ1-1 | NA | TRBV10-1 | NA | CASSEFRGTEAFF | TGCGCCAGCAGTGAGTTTAGGGGCACTGAAGCTTTCTTT
TRBJ1-5 | NA | TRBV5-6 | NA | CASSLGGSGQHSNQPQHF | TGTGCCAGCAGCTTGGGTGGATCAGGCCAACATAGCAATCAGCCCCAGCATTTT
TRBJ2-1 | NA | TRBV9 | NA | CASSVGGGPSGLYNEQFF | TGTGCCAGCAGCGTAGGGGGGGGGCCTAGCGGACTCTACAATGAGCAGTTCTTC
TRBJ1-2 | NA | TRBV20-1 | NA | CSANLEYGYTF | TGCAGTGCTAACCTGGAGTATGGCTACACCTTC
TRBJ1-1 | NA | TRBV29-1 | NA | CSVVGGMNTEAFF | TGCAGCGTTGTTGGCGGAATGAACACTGAAGCTTTCTTT
TRBJ1-4 | NA | TRBV28 | NA | CASSPPLTTNEKLFF | TGCGCCAGCAGTCCTCCTTTAACAACTAATGAAAAACTGTTTTTT
TRBJ2-3 | TRBD1 | TRBV11-3 | NA | CASSSRDRGTDTQYF | TGTGCCAGCAGCTCCCGGGACAGGGGCACAGATACGCAGTATTTT
TRBJ1-6 | NA | TRBV27 | NA | CASPGHYYNSPLHF | TGTGCCAGCCCCGGACATTACTATAATTCACCCCTCCACTTT
TRBJ1-1 | NA | TRBV7-9 | NA | CASSWRIIGNTEAFF | TGTGCCAGCAGCTGGAGAATTATAGGGAACACTGAAGCTTTCTTT
TRBJ1-2 | NA | TRBV19 | NA | CASSTRTHFGYTF | TGTGCCAGTAGTACAAGGACACACTTTGGCTACACCTTC
TRBJ2-5 | TRBD2 | TRBV7-9 | NA | CASSSGLAGGPQETQYF | TGTGCCAGCAGCTCTGGACTAGCGGGAGGGCCACAGGAGACCCAGTACTTC
TRBJ1-4 | NA | TRBV18 | NA | CASSPLHGDEKLFF | TGTGCCAGCTCACCACTCCACGGAGATGAAAAACTGTTTTTT
TRBJ2-5 | TRBD2 | TRBV4-1 | once | CASSHPRTSGQETQYF | TGCGCCAGCAGCCATCCTCGGACTAGCGGGCAAGAGACCCAGTACTTC
TRBJ2-4 | NA | TRBV11-2 | NA | CASSLVPNQGTAKNSQYF | TGTGCCAGCAGCTTAGTCCCAAACCAGGGGACGGCCAAAAACAGTCAGTACTTC
TRBJ1-4 | TRBD1 | TRBV9 | NA | CASSVGRGIEKLFF | TGTGCCAGCAGCGTGGGCAGGGGGATTGAAAAACTGTTTTTT
TRBJ2-5 | TRBD2 | TRBV6-5 | NA | CASRGTGGEETQYF | TGTGCCAGCAGGGGAACGGGGGGGGAAGAGACCCAGTACTTC
TRBJ1-5 | NA | TRBV2 | NA | CASTGDTVGQPQHF | TGTGCCAGCACCGGGGACACCGTTGGACAGCCCCAGCATTTT
TRBJ2-7 | TRBD1 | TRBV19 | NA | CASSPRDRGPEQYF | TGTGCCAGTAGTCCCCGGGACAGGGGGCCCGAGCAGTACTTC
TRBJ2-7 | NA | TRBV29-1 | NA | CSVEVQDYEQYF | TGCAGCGTTGAAGTCCAGGACTACGAGCAGTACTTC
TRBJ2-7 | TRBD2 | TRBV7-2 | NA | CASSLEAGVIYEQYF | TGTGCCAGCAGCTTAGAGGCGGGAGTAATCTACGAGCAGTACTTC
TRBJ1-5 | TRBD1 | TRBV4-1 | NA | CASSQEQGGNQPQHF | TGCGCCAGCAGCCAAGAACAGGGGGGCAATCAGCCCCAGCATTTT
TRBJ2-7 | TRBD2 | TRBV30 | NA | CAWTHPGGIAEQYF | TGTGCCTGGACCCACCCCGGGGGGATCGCCGAGCAGTACTTC
TRBJ1-1 | NA | TRBV2 | few | CASSEPDTGYTEAFF | TGTGCCAGCAGTGAACCCGATACAGGGTATACTGAAGCTTTCTTT
TRBJ2-3 | NA | TRBV27 | few | CASSLSQGTDTQYF | TGTGCCAGCAGTTTATCCCAGGGCACAGATACGCAGTATTTT
TRBJ2-1 | NA | TRBV28 | NA | CASSFLGGGVYNEQFF | TGTGCCAGCAGTTTCCTAGGGGGGGGTGTTTACAATGAGCAGTTCTTC
TRBJ2-1 | NA | TRBV7-9 | NA | CASSLNDREFF | TGTGCCAGCAGCTTGAATGACCGGGAGTTCTTC
TRBJ2-3 | TRBD1 | TRBV7-9 | NA | CASSLDGQGSTDTQYF | TGTGCCAGCAGCTTAGACGGACAGGGAAGCACAGATACGCAGTATTTT
TRBJ1-2 | NA | TRBV7-2 | NA | CASSPLGEDIRGYTF | TGTGCCAGCAGCCCCTTAGGGGAGGACATAAGGGGCTACACCTTC
TRBJ2-6 | TRBD1 | TRBV4-1 | NA | CASSLSGTGISGANVLTF | TGCGCCAGCAGCCTATCCGGGACAGGGATCTCTGGGGCCAACGTCCTGACTTTC
TRBJ1-1 | NA | TRBV4-1 | few | CASSQEQVGNTEAFF | TGCGCCAGCAGCCAAGAACAGGTGGGGAACACTGAAGCTTTCTTT
TRBJ1-5 | NA | TRBV19 | NA | CASSTLGDQPQHF | TGTGCCAGTAGTACTCTAGGGGATCAGCCCCAGCATTTT
TRBJ1-2 | TRBD1 | TRBV2 | NA | CASSEALETGPTNYGYTF | TGTGCCAGCAGTGAAGCGCTTGAGACAGGGCCTACTAACTATGGCTACACCTTC
TRBJ1-1 | NA | TRBV5-6 | once | CASSLPVLTLAANTEAFF | TGTGCCAGCAGCTTACCCGTACTGACCCTGGCGGCGAACACTGAAGCTTTCTTT
TRBJ2-1 | NA | TRBV7-9 | NA | CASSKGGEEQFF | TGTGCCAGCAGCAAGGGGGGGGAGGAGCAGTTCTTC
TRBJ1-2 | TRBD1 | TRBV5-1 | NA | CASSFGTGHPIGYTF | TGCGCCAGCAGCTTCGGGACAGGGCACCCCATTGGCTACACCTTC
TRBJ1-2 | NA | TRBV9 | NA | CASSVPGVNYGYTF | TGTGCCAGCAGCGTGCCGGGGGTTAACTATGGCTACACCTTC
TRBJ1-1 | NA | TRBV6-5 | once | CASSYSSSHTEAFF | TGTGCCAGCAGTTACTCTAGCAGCCACACTGAAGCTTTCTTT
TRBJ2-3 | NA | TRBV5-1 | NA | CASSLDRSRTDTQYF | TGCGCCAGCAGCTTGGACAGATCACGCACAGATACGCAGTATTTT
TRBJ2-2 | TRBD1 | TRBV7-2 | NA | CASITRGTGDTGELFF | TGTGCCAGCATCACTCGAGGGACAGGGGACACCGGGGAGCTGTTTTTT
TRBJ1-4 | TRBD1 | TRBV11-2 | NA | CASSLVVGGMDEKLFF | TGTGCCAGCAGCTTAGTGGTAGGGGGCATGGATGAAAAACTGTTTTTT
TRBJ1-3 | NA | TRBV27 | NA | CASSFGGNSGNTIYF | TGTGCCAGCAGTTTCGGCGGAAACTCTGGAAACACCATATATTTT
TRBJ1-6 | NA | TRBV4-1 | once | CASSQDVEGGSYNSPLHF | TGCGCCAGCAGCCAAGATGTGGAGGGTGGATCCTATAATTCACCCCTCCACTTT
TRBJ2-7 | NA | TRBV30 | NA | CAWSLSVEQYF | TGTGCCTGGAGTCTCTCGGTCGAGCAGTACTTC
TRBJ1-1 | NA | TRBV9 | NA | CASNSGDTEAFF | TGTGCCAGCAACTCCGGGGACACTGAAGCTTTCTTT
TRBJ2-7 | NA | TRBV5-1 | NA | CASSDLQGQLASYEQYF | TGCGCCAGCAGCGATCTACAGGGACAATTGGCCTCCTACGAGCAGTACTTC
TRBJ2-3 | NA | TRBV7-6 | NA | CASSLGAGTHTSTDTQYF | TGTGCCAGCAGCTTAGGAGCCGGGACACACACTAGCACAGATACGCAGTATTTT